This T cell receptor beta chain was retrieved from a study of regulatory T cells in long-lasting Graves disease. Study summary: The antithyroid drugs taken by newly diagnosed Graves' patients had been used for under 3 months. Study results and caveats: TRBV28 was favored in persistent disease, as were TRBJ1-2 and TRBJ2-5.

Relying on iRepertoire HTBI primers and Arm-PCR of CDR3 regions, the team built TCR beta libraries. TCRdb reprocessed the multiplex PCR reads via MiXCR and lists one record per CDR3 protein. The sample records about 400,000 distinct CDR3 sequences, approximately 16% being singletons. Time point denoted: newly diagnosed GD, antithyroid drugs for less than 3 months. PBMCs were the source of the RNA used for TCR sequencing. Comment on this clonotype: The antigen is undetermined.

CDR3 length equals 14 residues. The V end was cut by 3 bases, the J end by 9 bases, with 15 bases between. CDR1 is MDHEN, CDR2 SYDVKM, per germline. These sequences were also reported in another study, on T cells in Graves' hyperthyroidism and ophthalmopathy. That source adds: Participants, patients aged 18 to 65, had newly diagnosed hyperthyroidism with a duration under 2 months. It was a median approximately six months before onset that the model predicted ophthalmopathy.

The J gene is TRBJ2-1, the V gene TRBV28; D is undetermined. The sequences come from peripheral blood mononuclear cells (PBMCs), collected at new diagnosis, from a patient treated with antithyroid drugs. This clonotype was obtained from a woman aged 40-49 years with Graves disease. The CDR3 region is CASSLHSWAVEQFF. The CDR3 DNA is TGTGCCAGCAGTTTGCACAGTTGGGCCGTTGAGCAGTTCTTC.